This T cell receptor (beta chain) was identified during a study of Graves' ophthalmopathy and Graves' hyperthyroidism (dated by TCRdb to the late 2010s). Regarding the study in general: Peripheral blood samples were taken at the time of initial diagnosis, before any treatment was given. In total, approximately 130 blood samples were TCR-sequenced: under 45 ophthalmopathy, some 75 hyperthyroidism and around 17 hyperthyroidism-to-ophthalmopathy patients. In roughly six hyperthyroidism patients, the T-cell repertoire of thyroid tissue was compared with the T-cell repertoire of blood. The study used TCR beta repertoire signatures to distinguish Graves' ophthalmopathy from Graves' hyperthyroidism and to predict progression to ophthalmopathy. After sampling, hyperthyroidism patients received methimazole starting at 30 mg daily, and ophthalmopathy patients received high-dose intravenous methylprednisolone. To explore V-J signatures distinguishing ophthalmopathy from hyperthyroidism, a discovery set of roughly 98 patients (fewer than 45 ophthalmopathy, around 55 stable hyperthyroidism) was enrolled. An independent validation cohort was composed of about 20 hyperthyroidism patients and about 17 patients who later progressed from hyperthyroidism to ophthalmopathy. The roughly 90 discovery patients were divided at random into training and test sets in a 7:3 ratio.

At least ten counts were recorded for this clonotype. Its antigen remains unidentified. Base-call qualities are not available, and no considerably larger clone is one nucleotide away. The ophthalmopathy patients had moderately to severely active disease, with a Clinical Activity Score of 3 or higher, a NOSPECS grade of 4 or higher, and a disease duration of less than 3 months. Patients were excluded if they had other autoimmune diseases, uncontrolled infections, pregnancy or lactation. Clinical symptoms, serum thyroxine, TRAb, thyroid ultrasound and orbital computed tomography formed the basis of the diagnosis. PBMCs were isolated from about 10 ml of fresh peripheral blood by Ficoll-Paque density gradient centrifugation. Total RNA was extracted using Trizol reagent, and RNA quality was checked on an Agilent 2100 Bioanalyzer. TCR beta CDR3 regions were amplified from RNA transcripts for repertoire sequencing. A first-round RT-PCR used HTBI primers with the Qiagen OneStep RT-PCR kit, followed by a second-round multiplex PCR, size selection and purification. The libraries underwent paired-end sequencing with 100 bp reads on an Illumina HiSeq2000. The authors' analysis ran thus. SOAPnuke was used to process the reads, removing any read that contained adapters or uncalled bases, had a mean Phred below 15, or lacked an exact match to the constant primer or identifier. High-quality paired reads were merged with COPE v1.2.5. Clonotypes were defined as unique nucleotide sequences and were aligned to IMGT TRB V, D and J references using MiTCR v1.1. The analysis was limited to V-J combinations with a frequency above 0.0001, which together covered 99.2% of repertoires. For each V-J combination, a TCR clonal expansion and chaos score was defined as F50 clonal expansion divided by the chaos observed in the TCRdist matrix. Features were reduced by Welch's t-statistics and random forest to 10 to 15 V-J combinations, which fed a naive Bayes classifier. Thyroid-blood repertoire similarity was quantified with the Morisita-Horn index. TCRdb took the public reads, trimmed them with fastp at Q25, ran MiXCR for clone calling and kept in-frame beta chains. When rows share a CDR3 protein, they turn into one entry using the most common DNA and genes. These V and J calls rely on TCRdb rather than the paper's analysis. In all, the sample holds some 150,000 distinct CDR3 sequences, and around 40% of those were seen once. Approximately 8.9% of the sample is taken by the ten largest.

V loses 2 bases of germline sequence and J loses 3 bases, and the interval between the two ends is 7 bases. The CDR3 goes from the cysteine to the phenylalanine over 13 residues. The read is trimmed to its CDR3 DNA, 39 bases read in frame from base 1. For CDR1 and CDR2, the germline V gene lists KGHDR and SFDVKD. Beyond this particular receptor, the publication reports: Among expanded thyroid clonotypes with frequency above 0.001, most also showed up in blood, which suggests that blood repertoires may reflect the thyroid immune response. In cross-validation, the 13-signature model distinguished ophthalmopathy from stable hyperthyroidism with 85% to 90% sensitivity and 81.08% specificity, and in the test set the corresponding values were around 80% and 75%. In validation, the model predicted ophthalmopathy progression with 55% to 71% sensitivity and 72.22% specificity; 12 predicted patients were CT-confirmed with GO in a median of approximately 6.5 months. Sample size was not statistically predetermined, and group allocation was not concealed from the investigators.

The chain is assembled from TRBV24-1 and TRBJ2-7, with the identity of the D gene unclear. The receptor was isolated from a young man with Graves' ophthalmopathy. Donor details come from another sample of the same person, matched by shared clones. Input material: peripheral blood. The DNA is as follows: TGTGCCACCAGTGATTCCCGGTACTACGAGCAGTACTTC. Translated, this gives CATSDSRYYEQYF.